This T cell receptor (beta chain) is drawn from a study of control samples from healthy donors and cancer patients. Trimming cost V 5 bases and J 4 bases; bases outside gene matches: 5. This CDR3 has 14 residues. Looked up from germline, CDR1 is MNHEY and CDR2 is SMNVEV (reference sequence). Sequencing was performed with immunoSEQ multiplex PCR; in TCRdb, only in-frame clones are kept and a portion is missing. The sample records tens of thousands of clones, more than 75% being singletons. This chain connects TRBV27 to TRBJ1-5; 7 nucleotides line up with TRBD1. The sequence was collected from an older woman in good health. Sample: blood. CDR3 region: CASSPGTENQPQHF. In DNA, the CDR3 is TGTGCCAGCAGTCCAGGGACAGAGAATCAGCCCCAGCATTTT.